These T cell receptor beta chains were read from a single sample in a study of blood T cell repertoires in COVID-19. Assay used: immunoSEQ multiplex PCR; TCRdb lists only in-frame clones, some missing. The sample carries tens of thousands of clones, under 85% recorded once. The material sequenced was peripheral blood. The source is a man aged 55 to 70 with acute or convalescent COVID-19. CDR3s include the opening cysteine and the closing phenylalanine or tryptophan. A D gene is named only where the DNA matches it firmly. A row's size may be missing; if present it is once, few, many or a size class.

clone_size	d_call	v_call	j_call	cdr3_nt	cdr3_aa
NA	TRBD1	TRBV28	TRBJ2-3	TGTGCCAGCAAGAATTTGGACAGGGAAACAGATACGCAGTATTTT	CASKNLDRETDTQYF
once	TRBD1	TRBV19	TRBJ1-5	TGTGCCAGTAGTATAAATCTCAGGACAGGGCAGTTAGGGAATCAGCCCCAGCATTTT	CASSINLRTGQLGNQPQHF
NA	NA	TRBV10-1	TRBJ2-1	TGCGCCAGCAGTGACGCAGGGATTGGGAATGAGCAGTTCTTC	CASSDAGIGNEQFF
NA	NA	TRBV29-1	TRBJ2-5	TGCAGCGTCATACCCACAGGGACAAAAGAGACCCAGTACTTC	CSVIPTGTKETQYF
NA	TRBD1	TRBV6-5	TRBJ2-7	TGTGCCAGCAGTTACGGGGACAGTACCTACGAGCAGTACTTC	CASSYGDSTYEQYF
NA	NA	TRBV7-3	TRBJ2-5	TGTGCCAGCAGCCCCACTTTCTCAGGGGAGACCCAGTACTTC	CASSPTFSGETQYF
once	NA	TRBV24-1	TRBJ2-4	TGTGCCACCTCCCGGACGGGGAACATTCAGTACTTC	CATSRTGNIQYF
few	TRBD1	TRBV7-2	TRBJ1-3	TGTGCCAGCAGCTTAGACAGGGGAAAGAGGAACACCATATATTTT	CASSLDRGKRNTIYF
NA	NA	TRBV27	TRBJ1-2	TGTGCCAGCAGTTTCCGGGGAACCGACGGCTACACCTTC	CASSFRGTDGYTF
few	TRBD2	TRBV5-1	TRBJ2-5	TGCGCCAGCAGCCCCGGGACTAGCGGGGGGGGAAAGACCCAGTACTTC	CASSPGTSGGGKTQYF
NA	TRBD1	TRBV5-5	TRBJ1-1	TGTGCCAGCAGCTTTCAGGGGGAGACTGAAGCTTTCTTT	CASSFQGETEAFF
NA	NA	TRBV18	TRBJ1-2	TGTGCCAGCTCACCGGGAGAAGTCGGACGGCGCTATGGCTACACCTTC	CASSPGEVGRRYGYTF
NA	NA	TRBV6-5	TRBJ1-2	TGTGCCAGCAGGCAACAGGACAACTATGGCTACACCTTC	CASRQQDNYGYTF
NA	TRBD1	TRBV25-1	TRBJ2-5	TGTGCCAGCAGTGAGGGACAGGGTGGCGAGACCCAGTACTTC	CASSEGQGGETQYF
NA	NA	TRBV7-8	TRBJ2-1	TGTGCCAGCAGGGAGAGAGCCCACATTGAGCAGTTCTTC	CASRERAHIEQFF
NA	TRBD1	TRBV11-2	TRBJ1-2	TGTGCCAGCACCCTACAGGGGGCTGGCTATGGCTACACCTTC	CASTLQGAGYGYTF
NA	NA	TRBV2	TRBJ2-3	TGTGCCAGCAGTGAAGGTACGGGGGGCCGACTTGATACGCAGTATTTT	CASSEGTGGRLDTQYF
NA	TRBD1	TRBV3-1/TRBV3-2	TRBJ1-6	TGTGCCAGCAGCCAGACAGGGGAGAGTTCACCCCTCCACTTT	CASSQTGESSPLHF
NA	TRBD1	TRBV11-2	TRBJ2-7	TGTGCCAGCAGCTTAGGACACGACCGGGACAGGGTTCGGCACGAGCAGTACTTC	CASSLGHDRDRVRHEQYF
NA	NA	TRBV19	TRBJ1-1	TGTGCCAGTAGTATAGATGCAGAGAACACTGAAGCTTTCTTT	CASSIDAENTEAFF
NA	NA	TRBV29-1	TRBJ1-1	TGCAGCGTTACACCGACGTCGGGGGTCGGAAACACTGAAGCTTTCTTT	CSVTPTSGVGNTEAFF
NA	TRBD2	TRBV10-2	TRBJ2-2	TGCGCCAGCAGTGTGGGGGAGGGAATCGGGGAGCTGTTTTTT	CASSVGEGIGELFF
NA	TRBD1	TRBV11-3	TRBJ2-7	TGTGCCAGCAGCTCGACAGGGGGATCCTACGAGCAGTACTTC	CASSSTGGSYEQYF
NA	NA	TRBV3-1/TRBV3-2	TRBJ2-7	TGTGCCAGCAGCCGGGTAGGGGCGTTCGACGAGCAGTACTTC	CASSRVGAFDEQYF
NA	TRBD1	TRBV14	TRBJ1-2	TGTGCCAGCAGCCAACTCGGACAGGGTTTTGGTGGCTACACCTTC	CASSQLGQGFGGYTF
NA	NA	TRBV6-6	TRBJ1-1	TGTGCCAGCAGTTACTCTTGGGAGGCTTTCTTT	CASSYSWEAFF
NA	NA	TRBV24-1	TRBJ2-1	TGTGCCACCAGTGATCGCGGGACAGCGACTTACAATGAGCAGTTCTTC	CATSDRGTATYNEQFF
NA	TRBD2	TRBV5-1	TRBJ2-5	TGCGCCAGCAGCTTGGGTCTAGCGGGTTTACAAGAGACCCAGTACTTC	CASSLGLAGLQETQYF
NA	NA	TRBV2	TRBJ1-3	TGTGCCAGCAGTGGACAGCTAAACGGAAACACCATATATTTT	CASSGQLNGNTIYF
NA	NA	TRBV2	TRBJ2-5	TGTGCCAGCAGTGGGGCGGGTTGGGAGACCCAGTACTTC	CASSGAGWETQYF
NA	TRBD1	TRBV5-6	TRBJ1-2	TGTGCCAGCAGCTCGACAGGGCTTGATGGCTACACCTTC	CASSSTGLDGYTF
NA	TRBD2	TRBV18	TRBJ2-7	TGTGCCAGCTCACCGTCGAGGGACACCGCGGGGGGCGAGCAGTACTTC	CASSPSRDTAGGEQYF
NA	TRBD1	TRBV30	TRBJ1-5	TGTGCCTGGGGGGGACAGGGAAGCAATCAGCCCCAGCATTTT	CAWGGQGSNQPQHF
NA	TRBD1	TRBV30	TRBJ2-1	TGTGCCTGGAGTCCAGGGGGCACGAGCCTCCATGAGCAGTTCTTC	CAWSPGGTSLHEQFF
once	NA	TRBV6-6	TRBJ2-7	TGTGCCAGCAGTTACTCAGCCTCCTCCTACGAGCAGTACTTC	CASSYSASSYEQYF
NA	NA	TRBV29-1	TRBJ2-5	TGCAGCGCTCGACAGTACCACCAAGAGACCCAGTACTTC	CSARQYHQETQYF
NA	TRBD1	TRBV5-1	TRBJ2-1	TGCGCCAGCAGCCCGGGCGGGACAGGGTGGGACAATGAGCAGTTCTTC	CASSPGGTGWDNEQFF
NA	NA	TRBV2	TRBJ1-4	TGTGCCAGCAGTGAAAAGGGGCGGTCTAATGAAAAACTGTTTTTT	CASSEKGRSNEKLFF
NA	NA	TRBV7-9	TRBJ2-2	TGTGCCAGCAGCCCACCCCGGGGGTCGGAAAGGGAGCTGTTTTTT	CASSPPRGSERELFF
NA	TRBD1	TRBV5-4	TRBJ2-3	TGTGCCAGCAGCCCTTACAGGGGGGGCACAGATACGCAGTATTTT	CASSPYRGGTDTQYF
NA	TRBD1	TRBV7-8	TRBJ1-5	TGTGCCAGCAGCTTAGCAGGGGGCAGCAGCCAGCCCCAGCATTTT	CASSLAGGSSQPQHF
NA	NA	TRBV24-1	TRBJ2-5	TGTGCCACCAAGAAGGGACAAGGGGGGACCCAGTACTTC	CATKKGQGGTQYF
NA	NA	TRBV19	TRBJ2-1	TGTGCCAGTAGTATAGTACCAGTCTACAATGAGCAGTTCTTC	CASSIVPVYNEQFF
once	TRBD1	TRBV5-5	TRBJ2-7	TGTGCCAGCAGCTACTCGGGACAGGGCAACGAGCAGTACTTC	CASSYSGQGNEQYF
NA	TRBD1	TRBV24-1	TRBJ2-1	TGTGCCACCAGTGATTTGCCCGGGACAGGGGTAGGGAATGAGCAGTTCTTC	CATSDLPGTGVGNEQFF